The T cell receptor beta chain described here comes from a study of blood T cell repertoires in COVID-19. Background on the study: Sites across the United States, Italy and Spain contributed samples from acute and convalescent COVID-19. The cDNA or gDNA used as material had been derived from T cells, B-cell-depleted T cells, or PBMCs.

In the source study's methods: Nucleated cell counts were estimated from reference gene primer amplification. Measured with immunoSEQ multiplex PCR; TCRdb has only the in-frame clones, and not every one. V, J and clone size are taken as reported in that table, and D and trimming were inferred from the DNA itself. Of 80,000 to 95,000 clones in the sample, about nine tenths are singletons; the top ten hold approximately 2.9%. Sequences were obtained from peripheral blood. The clonotype comes from a woman in her forties or fifties with active or convalescent COVID-19.

Written as DNA, the CDR3 is TGTGCCAGCAGTGATACCGGGACAGGGAATGAAAAACTGTTTTTT. Translation gives CASSDTGTGNEKLFF. V gene TRBV25-1 combines with J gene TRBJ1-4; 9 bases align to TRBD1. CDR1 and CDR2 from the germline V gene are MGHDK and SYGVNS. This CDR3 comprises 15 residues. The J segment lost 5 bases and the V segment lost 3 bases, leaving 4 bases of the junction unmatched.